The 7 T cell receptor beta chains presented below share a single source sample, sequenced in a study of shared clonotypes between healthy human individuals. Generated by immunoSEQ multiplex PCR, the TCRdb table keeps only in-frame clones and is missing some. The sample shows about 2,100,000 clones, 85% to 95% of them seen only once. Only CD45RO-negative cells positively selected for CCR7 counted as naive CD8 cells, so terminally differentiated effector memory CD45RA+ cells were excluded. The sequenced sample consisted of naive CD8+ T cells from PBMCs. These receptors came from a young man in good health. Some clones in this sample may be carry-over from other donors' samples.

The chain joins TRBV7-9 to TRBJ2-3; 7 bases agree with TRBD1. CDR3 length: 17 residues. Per the germline V gene, CDR1 is SEHNR and CDR2 is FQNEAQ (reference sequence). The J segment lost 1 base and the V segment lost 5 bases, leaving 12 bases of the junction unmatched. The CDR3 is CASSGPPTGTRTDTQYF. The CDR3 region has the DNA TGTGCCAGCAGCGGACCTCCGACAGGGACCCGCACAGATACGCAGTATTTT.

The chain recombines TRBV6-5 with TRBJ1-2; 8 nucleotides align to TRBD1. With V trimmed by 5 bases and J by 0 bases, 5 bases remained unmatched. The CDR3 contains 15 residues. CDR1 is MNHEY and CDR2 is SVGAGI in the germline V gene. CDR3 sequence (DNA): TGTGCCAGCAGTCCCGGACAGGGAACTAACTATGGCTACACCTTC. This translates into CASSPGQGTNYGYTF.

The gene calls are TRBV5-6 and TRBJ2-7; 9 nucleotides agree with TRBD2. Germline V gene sequence: CDR1 SGHDT, CDR2 YYEEEE. This CDR3 comprises 16 residues. Trimming took 4 bases from V and 3 from J; bases not matched to a gene: 11. The CDR3 protein is CASSTEMTSGIYEQYF. Here the CDR3 DNA reads TGTGCCAGCAGCACGGAGATGACTAGCGGAATCTACGAGCAGTACTTC.

V usage is TRBV5-6 and J usage is TRBJ2-7; tentative D call: TRBD1 (5 bases). This CDR3 has 13 amino acids. Germline V gives CDR1 SGHDT, CDR2 YYEEEE. V lost 1 base to trimming and J lost 5 bases, with 10 bases between them. Here the CDR3 reads CASSLFTGHEQYF. CDR3 coding DNA: TGTGCCAGCAGCTTGTTTACAGGACACGAGCAGTACTTC.

The V gene is TRBV11-2, the J gene TRBJ2-1; 7 bases agree with TRBD2. V trimming: 3 bases; J trimming: 4 bases; junction bases outside the gene matches: 9. Germline loops: CDR1 SGHAT, CDR2 FQNNGV. The CDR3 has 16 amino acids. The CDR3 reads CASSFGREAQYNEQFF. The CDR3 DNA follows: TGTGCCAGCAGCTTTGGACGGGAGGCCCAATACAATGAGCAGTTCTTC.

The genes are TRBV14 and TRBJ2-6; D unresolved. The CDR3 covers 14 residues. V was cut by 8 bases and J by 0 bases, with 8 bases left in between. The germline gives CDR1 SGHDN, CDR2 FVKESK. The CDR3 region is CASGGSSGANVLTF. CDR3 nucleotide sequence: TGTGCCAGCGGCGGCTCCTCTGGGGCCAACGTCCTGACTTTC.

This clone was seen a few times. The chain couples TRBV4-1 to TRBJ1-1; 7 nucleotides agree with TRBD1. Unmatched junction bases numbered 10, after V lost 3 bases and J lost 3 bases. Germline-derived CDR1 and CDR2 are MGHRA and YSYEKL. CDR3 length equals 16 residues. The CDR3 spells CASSHIGQVSYTEAFF. Written as DNA, the CDR3 is TGCGCCAGCAGCCACATAGGACAGGTTTCGTACACTGAAGCTTTCTTT.